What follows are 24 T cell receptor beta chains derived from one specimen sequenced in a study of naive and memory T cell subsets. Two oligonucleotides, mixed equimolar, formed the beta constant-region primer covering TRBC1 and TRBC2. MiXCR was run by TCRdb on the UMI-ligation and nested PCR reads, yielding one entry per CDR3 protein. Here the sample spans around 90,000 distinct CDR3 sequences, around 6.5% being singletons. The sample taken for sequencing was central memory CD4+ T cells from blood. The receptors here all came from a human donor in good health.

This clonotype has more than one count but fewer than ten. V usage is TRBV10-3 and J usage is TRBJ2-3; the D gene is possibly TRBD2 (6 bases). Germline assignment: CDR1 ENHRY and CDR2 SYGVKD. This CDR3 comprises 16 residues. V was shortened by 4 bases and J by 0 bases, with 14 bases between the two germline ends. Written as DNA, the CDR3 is TGTGCCATCAGTGCGTCTAGCGCCTCTAGCACAGATACGCAGTATTTT. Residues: CAISASSASSTDTQYF.

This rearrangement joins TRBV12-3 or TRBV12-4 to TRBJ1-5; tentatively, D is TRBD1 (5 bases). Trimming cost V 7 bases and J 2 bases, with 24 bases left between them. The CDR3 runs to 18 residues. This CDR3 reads CASTLLSYLGAGNQPQHF. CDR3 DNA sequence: TGTGCCAGCACCCTTCTGAGCTACTTAGGGGCGGGCAATCAGCCCCAGCATTTT.

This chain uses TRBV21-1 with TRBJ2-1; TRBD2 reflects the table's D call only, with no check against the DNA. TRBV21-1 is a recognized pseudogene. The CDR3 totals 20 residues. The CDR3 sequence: CASSKGDRAGRMSSYNEQFF. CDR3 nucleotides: TGTGCCAGCAGCAAAGGGGATAGAGCGGGACGGATGAGCTCCTACAATGAGCAGTTCTTC.

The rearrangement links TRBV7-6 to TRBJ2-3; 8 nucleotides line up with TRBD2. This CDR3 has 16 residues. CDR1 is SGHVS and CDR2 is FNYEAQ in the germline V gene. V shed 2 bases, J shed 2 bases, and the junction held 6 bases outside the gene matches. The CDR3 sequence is CASSLLAGDNTDTQYF. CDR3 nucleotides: TGTGCCAGCAGCTTACTAGCGGGCGACAACACAGATACGCAGTATTTT. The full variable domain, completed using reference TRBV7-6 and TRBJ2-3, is GAGVSQSPRYKVTKRGQDVALRCDPISGHVSLYWYRQALGQGPEFLTYFNYEAQQDKSGLPNDRFSAERPEGSISTLTIQRTEQRDSAMYRCASSLLAGDNTDTQYFGPGTRLTVL.

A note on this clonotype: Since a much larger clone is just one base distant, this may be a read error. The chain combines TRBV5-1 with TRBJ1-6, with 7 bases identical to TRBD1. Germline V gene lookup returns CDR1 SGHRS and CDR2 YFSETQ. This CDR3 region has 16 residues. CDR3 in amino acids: CDSSLEKGGGNSPLHF. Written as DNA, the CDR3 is TGCGACAGCAGCTTGGAGAAAGGGGGCGGGAATTCACCCCTCCACTTT.

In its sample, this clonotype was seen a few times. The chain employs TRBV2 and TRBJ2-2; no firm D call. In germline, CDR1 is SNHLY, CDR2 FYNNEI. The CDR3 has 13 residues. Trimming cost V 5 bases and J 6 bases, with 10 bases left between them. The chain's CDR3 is CASSMVSSGELFF. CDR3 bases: TGTGCCAGCAGTATGGTTTCCTCCGGGGAGCTGTTTTTT.

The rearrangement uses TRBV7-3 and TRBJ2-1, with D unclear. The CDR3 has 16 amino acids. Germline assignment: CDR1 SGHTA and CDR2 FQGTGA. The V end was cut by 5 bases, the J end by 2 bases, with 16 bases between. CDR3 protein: CASSPQWGSPYNEQFF. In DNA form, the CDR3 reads TGTGCCAGCAGCCCGCAATGGGGTTCCCCCTACAATGAGCAGTTCTTC.

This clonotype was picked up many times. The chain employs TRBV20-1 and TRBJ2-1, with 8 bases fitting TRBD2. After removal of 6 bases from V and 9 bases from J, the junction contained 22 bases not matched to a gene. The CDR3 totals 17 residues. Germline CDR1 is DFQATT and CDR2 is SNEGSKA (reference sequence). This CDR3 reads CSAPVGRAGVGGGEQFF. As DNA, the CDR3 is TGCAGTGCCCCAGTCGGGCGAGCGGGAGTCGGGGGTGGTGAGCAGTTCTTC.

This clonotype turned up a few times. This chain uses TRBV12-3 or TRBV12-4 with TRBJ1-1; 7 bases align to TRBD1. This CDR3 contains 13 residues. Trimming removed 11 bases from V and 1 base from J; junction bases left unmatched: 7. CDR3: CASWRGQNTEAFF. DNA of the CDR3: TGTGCCTCATGGAGGGGGCAGAACACTGAAGCTTTCTTT.

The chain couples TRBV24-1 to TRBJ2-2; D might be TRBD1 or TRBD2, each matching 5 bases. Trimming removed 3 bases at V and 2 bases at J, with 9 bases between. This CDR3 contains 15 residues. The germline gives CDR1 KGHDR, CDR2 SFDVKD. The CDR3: CATSDPGRNTGELFF. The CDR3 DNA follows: TGTGCCACCAGTGATCCAGGGAGAAACACCGGGGAGCTGTTTTTT.

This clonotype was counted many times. DNA of the CDR3: TGTGCCAGCAGAGCGACACCGACTGGCTATGGCTACACCTTC. Encoded protein: CASRATPTGYGYTF. This chain links TRBV2 with TRBJ1-2; D uncertain. Per the germline V gene, CDR1 is SNHLY and CDR2 is FYNNEI. Between the trimmed V and J ends, which lost 6 bases and 4 bases, there was a span of 15 bases. The CDR3 loop spans 14 amino acids.

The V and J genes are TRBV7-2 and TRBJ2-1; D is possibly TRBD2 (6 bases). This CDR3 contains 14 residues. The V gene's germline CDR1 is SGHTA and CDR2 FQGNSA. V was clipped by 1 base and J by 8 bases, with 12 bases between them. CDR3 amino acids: CASSLGLRDHEQFF. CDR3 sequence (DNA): TGTGCCAGCAGCTTAGGGTTGCGGGACCATGAGCAGTTCTTC.

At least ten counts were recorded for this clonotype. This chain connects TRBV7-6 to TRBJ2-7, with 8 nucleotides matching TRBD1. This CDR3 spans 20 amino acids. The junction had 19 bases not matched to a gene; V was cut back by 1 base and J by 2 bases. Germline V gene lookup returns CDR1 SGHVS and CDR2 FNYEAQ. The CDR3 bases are TGTGCCAGCAGCTTAGTACCGATCGGACACGGACAGGGAAGGGCCTACGAGCAGTACTTC. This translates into CASSLVPIGHGQGRAYEQYF. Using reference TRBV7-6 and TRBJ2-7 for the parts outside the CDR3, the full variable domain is GAGVSQSPRYKVTKRGQDVALRCDPISGHVSLYWYRQALGQGPEFLTYFNYEAQQDKSGLPNDRFSAERPEGSISTLTIQRTEQRDSAMYRCASSLVPIGHGQGRAYEQYFGPGTRLTVT.

The CDR3 protein is CASSLGQMGYNEQFF. The CDR3 DNA reads as TGCGCCAGCAGCTTGGGCCAAATGGGGTACAATGAGCAGTTCTTC. The gene calls are TRBV5-1 and TRBJ2-1; D gene uncertain. The CDR3 is made up of 15 amino acids. V was shortened by 0 bases and J by 4 bases, with 11 bases between the two germline ends. Germline lookup yields CDR1 SGHRS and CDR2 YFSETQ.

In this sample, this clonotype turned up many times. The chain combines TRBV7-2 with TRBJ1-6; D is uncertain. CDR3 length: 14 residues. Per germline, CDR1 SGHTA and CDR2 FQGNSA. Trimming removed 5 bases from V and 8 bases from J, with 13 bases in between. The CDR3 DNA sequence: TGTGCCAGCAGCGCCCACGGTACGGATTCACCCCTCCACTTT. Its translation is CASSAHGTDSPLHF.

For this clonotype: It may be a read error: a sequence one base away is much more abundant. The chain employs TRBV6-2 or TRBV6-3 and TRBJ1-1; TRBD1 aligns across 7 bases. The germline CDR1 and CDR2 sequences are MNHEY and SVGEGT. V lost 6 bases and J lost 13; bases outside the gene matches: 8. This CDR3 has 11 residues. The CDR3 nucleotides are TGTGCCAGCAGAGACAGGGTGTTGGGTTTCTTT. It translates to CASRDRVLGFF.

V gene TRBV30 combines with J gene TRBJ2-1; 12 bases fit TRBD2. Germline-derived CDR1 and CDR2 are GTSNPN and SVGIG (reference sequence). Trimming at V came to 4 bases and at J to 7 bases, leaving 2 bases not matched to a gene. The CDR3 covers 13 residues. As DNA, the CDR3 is TGTGCCTGGAAGACTAGCGGGGGAAATGAGCAGTTCTTC. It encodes CAWKTSGGNEQFF.

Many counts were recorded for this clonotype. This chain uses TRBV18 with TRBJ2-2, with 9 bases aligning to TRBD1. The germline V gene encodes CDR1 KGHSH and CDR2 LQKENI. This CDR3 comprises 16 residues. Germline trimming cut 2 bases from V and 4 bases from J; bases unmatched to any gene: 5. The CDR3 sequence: CASSPSRQGGTGELFF. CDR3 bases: TGTGCCAGCTCACCATCACGACAGGGGGGCACCGGGGAGCTGTTTTTT.

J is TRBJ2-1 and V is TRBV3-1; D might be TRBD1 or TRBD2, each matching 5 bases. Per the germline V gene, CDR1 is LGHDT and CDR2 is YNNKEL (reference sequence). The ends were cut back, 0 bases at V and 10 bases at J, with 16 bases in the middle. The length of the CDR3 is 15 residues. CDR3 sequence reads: CASSQDLTGTGEQFF. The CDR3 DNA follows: TGTGCCAGCAGCCAAGATCTAACGGGGACCGGCGAGCAGTTCTTC.

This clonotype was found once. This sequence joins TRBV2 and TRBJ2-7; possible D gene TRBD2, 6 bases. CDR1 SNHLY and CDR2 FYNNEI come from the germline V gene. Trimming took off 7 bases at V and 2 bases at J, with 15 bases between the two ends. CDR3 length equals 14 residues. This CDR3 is CASIGRDSAYEQYF. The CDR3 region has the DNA TGTGCCAGCATAGGCCGGGACTCTGCCTACGAGCAGTACTTC.

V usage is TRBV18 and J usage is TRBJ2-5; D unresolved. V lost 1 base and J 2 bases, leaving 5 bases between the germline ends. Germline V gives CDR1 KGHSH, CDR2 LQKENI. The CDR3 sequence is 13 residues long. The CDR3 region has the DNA TGTGCCAGCTCACCACTGATACAAGAGACCCAGTACTTC. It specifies CASSPLIQETQYF.

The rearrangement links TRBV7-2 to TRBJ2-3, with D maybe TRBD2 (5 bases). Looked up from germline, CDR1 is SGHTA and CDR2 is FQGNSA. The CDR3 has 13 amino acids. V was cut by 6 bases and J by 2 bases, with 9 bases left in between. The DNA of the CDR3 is TGTGCCAGCAGTCCGGACTTCACAGATACGCAGTATTTT. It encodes CASSPDFTDTQYF.

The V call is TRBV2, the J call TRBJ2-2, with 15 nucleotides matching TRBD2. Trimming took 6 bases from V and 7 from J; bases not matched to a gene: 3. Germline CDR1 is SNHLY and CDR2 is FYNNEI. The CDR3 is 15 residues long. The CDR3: CASRGTSGGIGELFF. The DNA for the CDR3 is TGTGCCAGCAGGGGGACTAGCGGGGGGATCGGGGAGCTGTTTTTT.

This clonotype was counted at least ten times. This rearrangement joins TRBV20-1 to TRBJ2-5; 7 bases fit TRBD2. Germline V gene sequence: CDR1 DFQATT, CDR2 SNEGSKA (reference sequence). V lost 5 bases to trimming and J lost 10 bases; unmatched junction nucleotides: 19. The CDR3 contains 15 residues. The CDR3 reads CSAHLSGWKSQDQYF. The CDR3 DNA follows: TGCAGTGCTCACCTTAGCGGGTGGAAGAGCCAGGACCAGTACTTC.